Sequencing of this T cell receptor (beta chain) was carried out in a study of cytomegalovirus exposure and HLA in healthy donors. Study details: In terms of ancestry, the Caucasian-associated cluster contained around 79% of the roughly 400 genotyped donors.

General study results and limits: Among donors in an Asian-associated ancestry cluster, a later analysis reportedly found fewer N-insertions than the roughly 700-donor mean.

A remark on this clone: The antigen remains undetermined.

Germline V gene lookup returns CDR1 ENHRY and CDR2 SYGVKD. V lost 6 bases and J 4 bases, leaving 9 bases between the germline ends. The CDR3 length is 12 residues. Primers: 60 Vbeta forward and 13 Jbeta reverse. Profiled with immunoSEQ multiplex PCR; TCRdb holds only in-frame clones, not every one. The repertoire consists of roughly 200,000 clones, with just under 85% occurring once and the leading ten covering approximately 0.5%. Sequencing was carried out using PBMCs. The chain carries TRBV10-3 and TRBJ1-1; possibly TRBD1 for D (6 bases). This clonotype was sampled from a middle-aged woman in good health and CMV-seronegative. CDR3 nucleotide sequence: TGTGCCATCAGCGACAGGCCCACTGAAGCTTTCTTT. Translated: CAISDRPTEAFF.